This T cell receptor (beta chain) was documented in a study of T cell responses to AZD1222 COVID-19 vaccine. Trimming took off 5 bases at V and 4 bases at J, with 14 bases between the two ends. Germline loops: CDR1 MNHEY, CDR2 SMNVEV (reference sequence). The CDR3 loop spans 14 amino acids. TCRdb keeps only in-frame clones here, not all; method: immunoSEQ multiplex PCR. This sample has about 97,000 clones, with around 88% found just once. The chain links TRBV27 to TRBJ1-2; tentatively, D is TRBD1 (6 bases). The sequencing here drew on peripheral blood, taken on day 0 of AZD1222 vaccination. This receptor was obtained from an adult in good health. DNA for the CDR3: TGTGCCAGCAGTCCCCGGGGGCTGCTCTATGGCTACACCTTC. It encodes CASSPRGLLYGYTF.